These 4 T cell receptor beta chains originate from one sample sequenced in a study of blood T cell repertoires in COVID-19. The protocol was immunoSEQ multiplex PCR, while the TCRdb copy is restricted to in-frame clones and leaves out a portion. The data contain some 130,000 clones, about 89% of them seen just once; the ten biggest clones take up less than 4.5%. The sample was peripheral blood. These receptors were collected from a man aged 55 to 70 with COVID-19, enrolled during active disease.

This clone has just a few counts. The J gene is TRBJ1-1, the V gene TRBV7-2, with D possibly matching TRBD1 (5 bases). Germline CDR1 SGHTA, CDR2 FQGNSA. There are 16 residues in the CDR3. With 1 base removed from V and 3 bases from J, the gap between germline ends came to 15 bases. The CDR3 DNA reads TGTGCCAGCAGCTTAGAAGGGGCGTATTCGGACACTGAAGCTTTCTTT. Its translation is CASSLEGAYSDTEAFF.

The chain joins TRBV19 to TRBJ1-1, with no clear D. This CDR3 is 14 amino acids long. Looked up from germline, CDR1 is LNHDA and CDR2 is SQIVND (reference sequence). Trimming cost V 0 bases and J 0 bases, with 5 bases left between them. CDR3 region: CASSIEPVNTEAFF. The CDR3 DNA reads TGTGCCAGTAGTATAGAGCCAGTGAACACTGAAGCTTTCTTT.

V gene TRBV5-5 combines with J gene TRBJ2-1; TRBD2 matches 14 bases. The CDR3 extends over 15 amino acids. V was pared by 3 bases and J by 10 bases, with 6 bases of the junction left unmatched. CDR1 SGHKS and CDR2 YYEKEE come from the germline V gene (reference sequence). The CDR3 DNA reads TGTGCCAGCAGCTCGACTAGCGGGGGGGCTGGGGAGCAGTTCTTC. Its protein is CASSSTSGGAGEQFF. Full variable domain (outside the CDR3, taken from reference TRBV5-5 and TRBJ2-1): DAGVTQSPTHLIKTRGQQVTLRCSPISGHKSVSWYQQVLGQGPQFIFQYYEKEERGRGNFPDRFSARQFPNYSSELNVNALLLGDSALYLCASSSTSGGAGEQFFGPGTRLTVL.

V usage is TRBV5-1 and J usage is TRBJ1-2; D not resolved. The CDR3 contains 14 residues. Germline-derived CDR1 and CDR2 are SGHRS and YFSETQ. V was trimmed by 2 bases and J by 4 bases, leaving 12 bases between them. As DNA, the CDR3 is TGCGCCAGCAGCTTTTTAGAGGTCGGCTATGGCTACACCTTC. As protein: CASSFLEVGYGYTF.